This TCR beta chain is drawn from a study of glioma-infiltrating T cells after dendritic cell vaccination. The overall study: Samples are from glioblastoma patients in Phase I and II dendritic cell vaccine trials. Monocyte-derived dendritic cells, cultured seven days with IL-4 and GM-CSF, were pulsed with autologous tumor lysate.

V lost 7 bases and J 3 bases, leaving 8 bases between the germline ends. Germline CDR1 and CDR2: SQVTM and ANQGSEA. This CDR3 comprises 11 residues. Blood PBMC samples: pre-vaccination, two weeks post third vaccination, and at tumor progression. TCRdb keeps only in-frame clones here, not all; method: immunoSEQ multiplex PCR. The sample contains under 70,000 clones, around four fifths of which appear only once. The source is a human donor with glioblastoma. The sequences come from blood, collected before dendritic cell vaccination. The chain uses TRBV29-1 and TRBJ2-3, with D uncertain. This CDR3 reads CSAQETDTQYF. CDR3 nucleotide sequence: TGCAGCGCCCAAGAGACAGATACGCAGTATTTT.